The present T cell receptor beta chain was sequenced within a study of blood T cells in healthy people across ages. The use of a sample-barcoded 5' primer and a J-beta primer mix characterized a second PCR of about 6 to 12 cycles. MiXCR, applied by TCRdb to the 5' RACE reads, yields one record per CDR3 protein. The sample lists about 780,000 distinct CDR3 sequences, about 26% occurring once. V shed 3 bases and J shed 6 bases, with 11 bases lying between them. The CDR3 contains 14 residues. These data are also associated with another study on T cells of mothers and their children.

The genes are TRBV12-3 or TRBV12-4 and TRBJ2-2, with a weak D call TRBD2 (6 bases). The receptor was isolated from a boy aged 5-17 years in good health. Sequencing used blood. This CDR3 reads CASSLRAGSGELFF. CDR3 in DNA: TGTGCCAGCAGTTTGAGAGCGGGCTCCGGGGAGCTGTTTTTT.